The TCR beta chain described here comes from a study of blood T cell repertoires in COVID-19. Profiling relied on immunoSEQ multiplex PCR, and the TCRdb table lists in-frame clones only, not all of them. The profile shows about 320,000 clones, about 89% of them singletons. V was cut by 3 bases and J by 10 bases, with 18 bases left in between. CDR1 MDHEN and CDR2 SYDVKM come from the germline V gene. This CDR3 spans 15 amino acids. The chain joins TRBV28 to TRBJ1-4; D is perhaps TRBD1 (6 bases). Sequencing was done on a sample of PBMCs or T cells enriched from blood (not recorded which). The receptor was isolated from a man in his sixties who had recovered from COVID-19. This CDR3 is CASSFRGGAGGKLFF. The CDR3 nucleotides read TGTGCCAGCAGTTTCCGGGGGGGGGCCGGAGGAAAACTGTTTTTT.